These T cell receptor beta chains were read from a single sample in a study of response to subunit inactivated influenza vaccine. TCRdb reprocessed the RT-PCR reads via MiXCR and lists one record per CDR3 protein. The data show more than 200,000 distinct CDR3 sequences, with more than 10% seen just once and approximately 8.3% held by the top ten. Sequenced here: non-naive T cells sorted from PBMCs, sampled approximately 15 days before vaccination. The receptor source for this set is a man between 45 and 60 years old who received an inactivated influenza vaccine. Both conserved end residues are part of each CDR3. The D gene is left open where the match is weak. Size tells how often a clone was seen (once, few, many) or the class of an expanded clone, and some rows leave it out.

v_call	d_call	j_call	clone_size	cdr3_length	cdr3_aa	cdr3_nt
TRBV7-2	TRBD1	TRBJ1-4	few	12	CASSYQDRPAFF	TGTGCCAGCAGCTACCAGGACAGGCCAGCCTTTTTT
TRBV5-1	TRBD2	TRBJ2-7	many	16	CASSLGTSGGGYEQYF	TGCGCCAGCAGCTTGGGGACTAGCGGAGGGGGGTACGAGCAGTACTTC
TRBV9	TRBD2	TRBJ2-3	many	16	CASSLGTSGHTDTQYF	TGTGCCAGCAGCCTCGGGACTAGCGGTCACACAGATACGCAGTATTTT
TRBV29-1	NA	TRBJ2-3	few	13	CSVELGGSDTQYF	TGCAGCGTTGAATTAGGGGGATCAGATACGCAGTATTTT
TRBV7-8	TRBD1	TRBJ2-3	many	15	CASSTYRGGTDTQYF	TGTGCCAGCAGCACCTACAGGGGGGGCACAGATACGCAGTATTTT
TRBV5-1	NA	TRBJ2-7	few	13	CASSLGPSDEQYF	TGCGCCAGCAGCTTAGGTCCCTCCGACGAGCAGTACTTC
TRBV18	NA	TRBJ2-2	NA	14	CASSPPGRTGELFF	TGTGCCAGCTCACCACCCGGACGTACCGGGGAGCTGTTTTTT
TRBV19	NA	TRBJ1-1	few	14	CASSTRRVKTEAFF	TGTGCCAGTAGTACCCGACGGGTGAAGACTGAAGCTTTCTTT
TRBV20-1	NA	TRBJ2-5	NA	14	CSATRDGRIETQYF	TGCAGTGCTACCCGGGACGGAAGGATAGAGACCCAGTACTTC
TRBV4-3	TRBD2	TRBJ2-2	NA	18	CASSQERLAGVDTGELFF	TGCGCCAGCAGCCAAGAGCGTCTAGCGGGAGTTGACACCGGGGAGCTGTTTTTT
TRBV29-1	TRBD1	TRBJ2-7	NA	13	CSVTGTGHYEQYF	TGCAGCGTTACGGGGACAGGGCACTACGAGCAGTACTTC
TRBV28	NA	TRBJ2-6	NA	14	CATATGSGANVLTF	TGTGCCACCGCGACAGGTTCTGGGGCCAACGTCCTGACTTTC
TRBV7-2	NA	TRBJ1-2	NA	12	CASSLSRAGYTF	TGTGCCAGCAGCTTAAGTCGGGCAGGCTACACCTTC
TRBV18	NA	TRBJ1-2	many	13	CASSLDRLRGYTF	TGTGCCAGCTCCCTGGACAGACTACGCGGCTACACCTTC
TRBV5-4	NA	TRBJ1-2	NA	14	CASSPDSRGYGYTF	TGTGCCAGCAGCCCGGACTCAAGGGGCTATGGCTACACCTTC
TRBV5-1	TRBD2	TRBJ2-3	few	14	CASSLLAGGRSQYF	TGCGCCAGCAGCTTGTTAGCGGGGGGGCGATCGCAGTATTTT
TRBV19	NA	TRBJ2-1	NA	15	CASSIQGKGANEQFF	TGTGCCAGTAGTATTCAGGGAAAAGGAGCCAATGAGCAGTTCTTC
TRBV6-1	NA	TRBJ2-2	NA	14	CASSRDVNTGELFF	TGTGCCAGCAGTCGTGACGTTAACACCGGGGAGCTGTTTTTT
TRBV2	NA	TRBJ2-7	many	14	CASSEWGQGSEQYF	TGTGCCAGCAGTGAATGGGGTCAGGGGAGCGAGCAGTACTTC
TRBV5-5	NA	TRBJ1-4	few	16	CASSPSSGGWGEKLFF	TGTGCCAGCAGCCCCTCAAGTGGGGGCTGGGGTGAAAAACTGTTTTTT
TRBV15	TRBD2	TRBJ2-1	many	15	CATSTGLAGGKEQFF	TGTGCCACCAGCACCGGACTAGCGGGGGGCAAGGAGCAGTTCTTC
TRBV19	NA	TRBJ2-7	NA	13	CASSSTDSYEQYF	TGTGCCAGTAGTTCCACTGACAGCTACGAGCAGTACTTC
TRBV19	NA	TRBJ2-1	few	13	CASSPGQRGEQFF	TGTGCCAGTAGTCCCGGACAGAGGGGTGAGCAGTTCTTC
TRBV7-8	TRBD1	TRBJ2-7	few	14	CASSYPDRAHEQYF	TGTGCCAGCAGCTACCCGGACAGGGCCCACGAGCAGTACTTC
TRBV11-1	TRBD1	TRBJ2-6	few	15	CASSRDRAGANVLTF	TGTGCCAGCAGCCGGGACAGGGCTGGGGCCAACGTCCTGACTTTC